This entry describes one TCR beta chain. No antigen is known for it. The source of the sample is a study of T cells after yellow fever vaccination. Study information: The fractions with low cell numbers were processed using SMART-Seq v4 Ultra Low Input.

Study-level results: Clonotypes found in both CD4 and CD8 compartments made up a small share. At approximately 96% for CD4 and about 87% for CD8, most primary-vaccination clones showed up again after the booster.

TCRdb processed the 5' RACE reads anew with MiXCR; each CDR3 protein has one entry. The sample lists some 340,000 distinct CDR3 sequences, 9.5% to 12% seen once, with 3.3% in the top ten. This CDR3 region has 13 residues. From germline, CDR1 is LGHDT and CDR2 YNNKEL (reference sequence). V was pared by 1 base and J by 9 bases, with 13 bases between. The sample was CD4+ T cells sorted from PBMCs, taken 45 days after the yellow fever booster vaccination. This sequence originates from a man between 18 and 29 years old who received the YFV17D yellow fever vaccine. J is TRBJ2-7 and V is TRBV3-1; possibly TRBD2 for D (5 bases). The DNA of the CDR3 is TGTGCCAGCAGCCAAGGGGAGACCCGAGGGCAGTACTTC. The encoded protein is CASSQGETRGQYF.